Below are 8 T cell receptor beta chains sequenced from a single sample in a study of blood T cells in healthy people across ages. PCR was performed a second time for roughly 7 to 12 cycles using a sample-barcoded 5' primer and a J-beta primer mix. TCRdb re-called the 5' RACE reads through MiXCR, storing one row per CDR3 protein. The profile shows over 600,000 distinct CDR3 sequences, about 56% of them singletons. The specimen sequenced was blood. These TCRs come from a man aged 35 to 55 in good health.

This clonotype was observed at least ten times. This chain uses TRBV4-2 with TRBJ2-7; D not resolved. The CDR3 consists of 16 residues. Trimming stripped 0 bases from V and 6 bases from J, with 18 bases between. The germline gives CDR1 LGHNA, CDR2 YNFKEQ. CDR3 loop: CASSQDPAVGHGEQYF. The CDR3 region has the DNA TGTGCCAGCAGCCAAGATCCCGCCGTTGGGCATGGCGAGCAGTACTTC.

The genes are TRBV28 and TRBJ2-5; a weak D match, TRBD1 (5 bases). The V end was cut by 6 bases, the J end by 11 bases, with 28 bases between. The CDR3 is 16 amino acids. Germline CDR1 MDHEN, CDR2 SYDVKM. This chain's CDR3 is CASRQLQGLTFLKQYF. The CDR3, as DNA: TGTGCCAGCAGGCAGCTCCAGGGTTTAACCTTTTTGAAGCAGTACTTC.

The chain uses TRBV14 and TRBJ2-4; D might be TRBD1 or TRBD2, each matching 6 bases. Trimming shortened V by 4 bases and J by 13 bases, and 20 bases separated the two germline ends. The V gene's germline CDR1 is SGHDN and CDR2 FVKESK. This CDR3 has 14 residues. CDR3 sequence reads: CASSLKGGPVEQYF. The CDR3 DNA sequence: TGTGCCAGCAGCCTCAAGGGGGGCCCGGTGGAGCAGTACTTC.

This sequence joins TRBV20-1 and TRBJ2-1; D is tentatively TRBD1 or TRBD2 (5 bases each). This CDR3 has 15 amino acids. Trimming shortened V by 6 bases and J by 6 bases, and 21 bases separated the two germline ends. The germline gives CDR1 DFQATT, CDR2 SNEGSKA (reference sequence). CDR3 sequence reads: CSAPRSFPGPNEQFF. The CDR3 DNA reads TGCAGTGCACCCCGGAGCTTCCCGGGACCCAATGAGCAGTTCTTC.

CDR3 region: CASSLLLQGNRTQHF. CDR3 coding DNA: TGCGCCAGCAGCTTGTTGTTACAGGGCAATAGGACCCAGCATTTT. This chain connects TRBV5-1 to TRBJ1-5, with D perhaps matching TRBD1 (6 bases). From germline, CDR1 is SGHRS and CDR2 YFSETQ. The CDR3 sequence is 15 residues long. Trimming stripped 1 base from V and 11 bases from J, with 19 bases between.

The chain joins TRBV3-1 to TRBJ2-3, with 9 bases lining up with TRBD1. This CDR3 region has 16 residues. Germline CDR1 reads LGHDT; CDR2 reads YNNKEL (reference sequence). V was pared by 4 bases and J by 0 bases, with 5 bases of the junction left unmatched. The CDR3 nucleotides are TGTGCCAGCAGCCGGGGACAGGGCTGGAGCACAGATACGCAGTATTTT. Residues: CASSRGQGWSTDTQYF.

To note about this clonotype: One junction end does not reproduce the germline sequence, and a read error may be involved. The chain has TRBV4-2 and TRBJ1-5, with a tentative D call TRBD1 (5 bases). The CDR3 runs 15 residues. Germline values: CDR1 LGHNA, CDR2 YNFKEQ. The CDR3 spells CASSQAAGGEQPRHF. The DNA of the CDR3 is TGTGCCAGCAGCCAGGCTGCAGGAGGGGAGCAGCCCCGGCATTTT.

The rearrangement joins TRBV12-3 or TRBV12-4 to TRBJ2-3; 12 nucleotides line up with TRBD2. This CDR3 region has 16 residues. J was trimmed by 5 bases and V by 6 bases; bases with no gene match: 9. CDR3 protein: CASSPTSGGYLDTQYF. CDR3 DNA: TGTGCCAGCAGCCCCACTAGCGGGGGGTACCTAGATACGCAGTATTTT.